These T cell receptor beta chains were read from a single sample in a study of blood T cell repertoires in COVID-19. The method was immunoSEQ multiplex PCR; TCRdb's version includes in-frame clones alone and lacks a portion of them. The data hold around 99,000 clones, with about three quarters observed a single time. The sample comprised peripheral blood. The receptor set was obtained from a man in his sixties or seventies with acute or convalescent COVID-19. The CDR3 runs from the conserved cysteine through the conserved F or W. The order of the fields is clone size, J gene, V gene, D gene, CDR3 DNA, CDR3 protein. D genes are given only for firm matches. Only part of the rows carry a size: once, few, many, or a class if the clone is expanded.

. TRBJ1-2 TRBV4-2 . TGTGCCAGCAGCCAAGGGCCAGGGATAAGTAACTATGGCTACACCTTC CASSQGPGISNYGYTF
once TRBJ1-1 TRBV2 . TGTGCCAGCATGTACGCCTTCGGGGATTTGGCTTTCTTT CASMYAFGDLAFF
. TRBJ2-1 TRBV6-5 TRBD1 TGTGCCAGCAGTTACCGCGGACAGGGAAGCCACAATGAGCAGTTCTTC CASSYRGQGSHNEQFF
few TRBJ2-1 TRBV11-3 TRBD2 TGTGCCAGCAGCTTCGGGAGGGGGTCCTACAATGAGCAGTTCTTC CASSFGRGSYNEQFF
. TRBJ1-4 TRBV2 TRBD1 TGTGCCAGCAGTACCGGGACAGGGGGCGGCGGTGAAAAACTGTTTTTT CASSTGTGGGGEKLFF
. TRBJ1-5 TRBV6-2/TRBV6-3 TRBD1 TGTGCCAGCAGTAGACCGGGACAGGGGATCCCTTATAGCAATCAGCCCCAGCATTTT CASSRPGQGIPYSNQPQHF
. TRBJ2-4 TRBV6-1 TRBD1 TGTGCCAGCAGTGAAGACAGGGGCCCTCTCAAAAACATTCAGTACTTC CASSEDRGPLKNIQYF
. TRBJ2-7 TRBV6-5 TRBD1 TGTGCCAGCAAAGGGGGACAGGGGGCCTCCTACGAGCAGTACTTC CASKGGQGASYEQYF
. TRBJ1-6 TRBV5-6 TRBD1 TGTGCCAGCAGCTTGGGTCAGGGGGACTATAATTCACCCCTCCACTTT CASSLGQGDYNSPLHF
. TRBJ1-6 TRBV10-2 . TGCGCCAGCAGTGTAACACCTTATAATTCACCCCTCCACTTT CASSVTPYNSPLHF
. TRBJ2-7 TRBV7-9 . TGTGCCAGCAGCCCGTGGACTCCCACCTACGAGCAGTACTTC CASSPWTPTYEQYF
few TRBJ2-2 TRBV7-2 TRBD1 TGTGCCAGCAGCTTAGCTGGGCAGGGGGCTCGCACCGGGGAGCTGTTTTTT CASSLAGQGARTGELFF
. TRBJ2-7 TRBV3-1/TRBV3-2 TRBD1 TGTGCCAGCAGCCCGTTTGGGACAGGGGCCTCCTACGAGCAGTACTTC CASSPFGTGASYEQYF
. TRBJ1-2 TRBV4-1 . TGCGCCAGCAGCCAAGAAGAGACAGCCTCCTATGGCTACACCTTC CASSQEETASYGYTF
. TRBJ2-1 TRBV29-1 . TGCAGCGTTGATCATGGGCCCAATGAGCAGTTCTTC CSVDHGPNEQFF
. TRBJ2-7 TRBV7-2 TRBD2 TGTGCCAGCAGTTTCAGCGGGGGGGCAAAGGTCTACGAGCAGTACTTC CASSFSGGAKVYEQYF
. TRBJ1-2 TRBV19 TRBD1 TGTGCCAGTAGTATAGACAGGGGGCAGTACTATGGCTACACCTTC CASSIDRGQYYGYTF
. TRBJ1-1 TRBV19 . TGTGCCAGTAGTGAAAACAGGGCTGGAGCTTTCTTT CASSENRAGAFF
. TRBJ2-1 TRBV18 . TGTGCCAGCTCACCACCGTCGGGCTACAATGAGCAGTTCTTC CASSPPSGYNEQFF
. TRBJ1-5 TRBV5-4 . TGTGCCAGCAGCTTGGAAGGGGGTCAGCCCCAGCATTTT CASSLEGGQPQHF
. TRBJ1-1 TRBV3-1/TRBV3-2 TRBD1 TGTGCCAGCAGCCCGGGGACAGTGAACACTGAAGCTTTCTTT CASSPGTVNTEAFF
. TRBJ1-1 TRBV7-2 . TGTGCCAGCAGCTTCGGGACATTGAACACTGAAGCTTTCTTT CASSFGTLNTEAFF
. TRBJ2-2 TRBV5-1 TRBD1 TGCGCCAGCAGCATAGGACAGGGACCCGGGGAGCTGTTTTTT CASSIGQGPGELFF
. TRBJ1-6 TRBV19 . TGTGCCAGTAACAATGGGAGAAACTCCTATAATTCACCCCTCCACTTT CASNNGRNSYNSPLHF
. TRBJ2-3 TRBV9 TRBD2 TGTGCCAGCAGCGCTACTAGCGGGGGGCAGACGCAGTATTTT CASSATSGGQTQYF
. TRBJ2-7 TRBV7-2 . TGTGCCAGCAGCTCCGGGACTGAAGTGTACGAGCAGTACTTC CASSSGTEVYEQYF
. TRBJ1-3 TRBV7-9 . TGTGCCAGCAGCTTATATGGAAACACCATATATTTT CASSLYGNTIYF
. TRBJ2-1 TRBV12-5 TRBD1 TGTGCTAGTGGAGGACAGGGGACTAATGAGCAGTTCTTC CASGGQGTNEQFF
. TRBJ1-6 TRBV19 TRBD1 TGTGCCAGTAGTATGGGGACAGCATTTTCACCCCTCCACTTT CASSMGTAFSPLHF
. TRBJ1-2 TRBV10-3 . TGTGCCATCAACGGCGGGAACTATGGCTACACCTTC CAINGGNYGYTF
. TRBJ1-5 TRBV3-1/TRBV3-2 TRBD1 TGTGCCAGCAGCCACGGAGACAGGGGCAATCAGCCCCAGCATTTT CASSHGDRGNQPQHF
. TRBJ1-4 TRBV25-1 TRBD1 TGTGCCAGCAGCCCCGGATGGGTAGGACAGGGGAATGAAAAACTGTTTTTT CASSPGWVGQGNEKLFF
. TRBJ1-2 TRBV2 . TGTGCCACCAGACAACGCTATGGCTACACCTTC CATRQRYGYTF
. TRBJ1-1 TRBV25-1 TRBD1 TGTGCCAGCAGGGCGGACAGGAAGGACACTGAAGCTTTCTTT CASRADRKDTEAFF
. TRBJ2-2 TRBV7-9 TRBD1 TGTGCCAGCAGGGGATACGCCGGGACAGATGGGACCGGGGAGCTGTTTTTT CASRGYAGTDGTGELFF
once TRBJ1-4 TRBV7-6 . TGTGCCAGCAGCTCTAAGGGGAAGAATGAAAAACTGTTTTTT CASSSKGKNEKLFF
. TRBJ1-2 TRBV2 TRBD1 TGTGCCAGCAGAGGACAGGAAAGTAACTATGGCTACACCTTC CASRGQESNYGYTF
. TRBJ2-3 TRBV9 . TGTGCCAGCAGCGTACAGGATCGCACAGATACGCAGTATTTT CASSVQDRTDTQYF
. TRBJ2-7 TRBV7-2 . TGTGCCAGCAGCTCCTCGTCCTACGAGCAGTACTTC CASSSSSYEQYF
. TRBJ1-5 TRBV9 . TGTGCCAGCAGCGTAGCAGATAGCAATCAGCCCCAGCATTTT CASSVADSNQPQHF
. TRBJ2-1 TRBV19 TRBD1 TGTGCCAGTAGTCCCGGGACAGTTACCTACAATGAGCAGTTCTTC CASSPGTVTYNEQFF
. TRBJ1-6 TRBV5-1 TRBD1 TGCGCCAGCAGACCGGGACAGGGCTGGGATTCACCCCTCCACTTT CASRPGQGWDSPLHF
. TRBJ2-5 TRBV27 TRBD1 TGTGCCAGCAGTTTATCCCCAGGGGGCGGGACCCAGTACTTC CASSLSPGGGTQYF
. TRBJ2-1 TRBV5-1 TRBD1 TGCGCCAGCAGCCCCCCCGGGACAGGGTCCAATGAGCAGTTCTTC CASSPPGTGSNEQFF
. TRBJ1-1 TRBV19 TRBD1 TGTGCCAGTAGTAACAGGGGGGGGAGCACTGAAGCTTTCTTT CASSNRGGSTEAFF
. TRBJ2-7 TRBV6-5 TRBD1 TGTGCCAGCACGGGACAGCCGAGATACGAGCAGTACTTC CASTGQPRYEQYF
. TRBJ1-6 TRBV3-1/TRBV3-2 TRBD1 TGTGCCAGCAGCAGGGGGCGGAATTCACCCCTCCACTTT CASSRGRNSPLHF
. TRBJ2-7 TRBV7-2 . TGTGCCAGCAGCTTAGACAGTTCCACCTACGAGCAGTACTTC CASSLDSSTYEQYF
. TRBJ1-5 TRBV6-6 . TGTGCCAGCAAGATAGACACCTTTTCGATCGGACAGCCCCAGCATTTT CASKIDTFSIGQPQHF
. TRBJ2-2 TRBV5-6 . TGTGCCAGCAGCTTGGCCCCAGGGATCGGGGAGCTGTTTTTT CASSLAPGIGELFF
. TRBJ2-7 TRBV3-1/TRBV3-2 . TGTGCCAGCAGCCAAGGGCCGGCTGAAGGGGTCGAGCAGTACTTC CASSQGPAEGVEQYF